This T cell receptor beta chain was captured in a study of T cells in Graves' hyperthyroidism and ophthalmopathy. Study-wide context: Any treatment followed the collection of peripheral blood at initial diagnosis.

RNA transcripts provided the source from which TCR beta CDR3 regions were amplified. Primed by the HTBI set, a first-round RT-PCR was run on the TCR CDR3. TCRdb itself ran the multiplex PCR reads through MiXCR, one entry per CDR3 protein. The sample lists a few hundred thousand distinct CDR3 sequences, approximately 14% seen once, with about 27% in the top ten. Trimming took off 6 bases at V and 7 bases at J, with 11 bases between the two ends. The CDR3 extends over 11 amino acids. Germline CDR1 and CDR2: SGHKS and YYEKEE (reference sequence). The table lists this clonotype with many counts. The sequence was obtained from a woman aged 18 to 35 with Graves' hyperthyroidism that later progressed to Graves' ophthalmopathy. Sequencing was done on a sample of blood. The chain links TRBV5-5 to TRBJ2-7; D is possibly TRBD1 or TRBD2 (5 bases each). The CDR3 here is CASTRDGEQYF. CDR3 nucleotide sequence: TGTGCCAGCACAAGGGACGGGGAGCAGTACTTC.